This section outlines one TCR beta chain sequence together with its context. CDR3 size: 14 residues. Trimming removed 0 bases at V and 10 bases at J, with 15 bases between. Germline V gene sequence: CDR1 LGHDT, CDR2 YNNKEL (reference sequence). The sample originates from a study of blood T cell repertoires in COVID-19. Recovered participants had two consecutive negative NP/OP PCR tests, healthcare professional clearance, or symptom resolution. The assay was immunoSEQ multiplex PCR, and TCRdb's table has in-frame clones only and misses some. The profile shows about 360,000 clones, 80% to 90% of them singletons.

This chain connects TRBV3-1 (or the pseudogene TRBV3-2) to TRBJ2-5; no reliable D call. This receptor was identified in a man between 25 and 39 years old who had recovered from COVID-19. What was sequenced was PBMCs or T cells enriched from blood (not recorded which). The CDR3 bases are TGTGCCAGCAGCCAAGAGTCTACCAAGGCGGTCCAGTACTTC. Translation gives CASSQESTKAVQYF.